Listed here are 8 T cell receptor beta chains from one sample, sequenced in a study of CXCR3-negative and CXCR3-positive naive CD8 T cells. TRB cDNA was prepared as libraries by UMI-labeled 5' RACE. TCRdb reprocessed the 5' RACE reads; each CDR3 protein has one entry and no DNA is given. The sample holds 69,000 or so distinct CDR3 sequences. The sequenced sample consisted of naive CXCR3- CD8+ T cells from blood. Subset specified: CD45RO-CCR7+CD27+CD95- naive CD8+ T cells lacking CXCR3 (TNR3-). These receptors came from a human donor in good health. Some clones in this sample may be carry-over from other donors' samples.

The genes are TRBV5-4 and TRBJ1-2. This CDR3 has 17 amino acids. Germline CDR1 SGHNT, CDR2 YYREEE (reference sequence). CDR3: CASSLAVSREANYGYTF. Filled out from reference TRBV5-4 and TRBJ1-2, the complete variable domain reads ETGVTQSPTHLIKTRGQQVTLRCSSQSGHNTVSWYQQALGQGPQFIFQYYREEENGRGNFPPRFSGLQFPNYSSELNVNALELDDSALYLCASSLAVSREANYGYTFGSGTRLTVV.

V and J are TRBV7-9 and TRBJ1-1; lacking DNA, the TRBD1 call made by TCRdb goes unchecked. The CDR3 covers 12 residues. Germline V gene sequence: CDR1 SEHNR, CDR2 FQNEAQ (reference sequence). The CDR3 protein is CASTDRGSEAFF.

The chain combines TRBV4-1 with TRBJ2-1; the D call from TCRdb, TRBD2, cannot be confirmed without DNA. The CDR3 spans 17 residues. Germline V lookup: CDR1 MGHRA, CDR2 YSYEKL. CDR3 in amino acids: CASSHRPPGLAYNEQFF.

This chain links TRBV4-3 with TRBJ2-3; as DNA is missing, the TRBD1 call by TCRdb cannot be tested. The germline CDR1 and CDR2 sequences are LGHNA and YSLEER. The CDR3 length is 16 residues. The CDR3 region is CASSQGRTFTTDTQYF.

The chain couples TRBV7-9 to TRBJ2-7; there is no DNA to check the TCRdb D call of TRBD1. This CDR3 is built from 13 residues. CDR1 and CDR2 from the germline V gene are SEHNR and FQNEAQ (reference sequence). CDR3 amino acids: CASSFRGTYEQYF.

The rearrangement links TRBV28 to TRBJ2-1. Germline V gene lookup returns CDR1 MDHEN and CDR2 SYDVKM. This CDR3 spans 13 amino acids. The CDR3 sequence is CASSPRTHNEQFF.

This chain connects TRBV4-1 to TRBJ2-1. This CDR3 is 16 amino acids long. The germline V gene has CDR1 MGHRA and CDR2 YSYEKL. This CDR3 reads CASSHTVGSSYNEQFF.

The V gene is TRBV12-3 or TRBV12-4, the J gene TRBJ2-5; TCRdb outputs TRBD1, but without DNA this stays unchecked. The CDR3 has 14 amino acids. The CDR3 here is CASSRDWAEETQYF.